The T cell receptor (beta chain) under discussion was sequenced for a study of graft-versus-host responses after intestinal transplantation. At the level of the study: Multivisceral, liver-intestinal, or isolated intestinal grafts went to recipients. Tacrolimus plus steroids were given to all recipients for around three years, preceded by anti-thymocyte globulin induction.

Using immunoSEQ multiplex PCR, the repertoire was profiled, and TCRdb retains in-frame clones only, with some absent. Among fewer than 95,000 clones listed, 94% were seen once. V trimming: 3 bases; J trimming: 11 bases; junction bases outside the gene matches: 15. The CDR3 covers 16 residues. Germline V lookup: CDR1 SGHKS, CDR2 YYEKEE (reference sequence). This clone was detected once. No antigen is known for it. The chain joins TRBV5-5 to TRBJ1-1, with TRBD1 matching 11 bases. The clonotype comes from a human donor who was the organ donor for an intestinal transplant. Specimen: unstimulated CD4+ T cells sorted from spleen or lymph node cells, collected before transplant. CDR3 sequence reads: CASSWTLPGQGVLAFF. The CDR3, as DNA: TGTGCCAGCAGCTGGACACTCCCGGGACAGGGGGTTTTGGCTTTCTTT.